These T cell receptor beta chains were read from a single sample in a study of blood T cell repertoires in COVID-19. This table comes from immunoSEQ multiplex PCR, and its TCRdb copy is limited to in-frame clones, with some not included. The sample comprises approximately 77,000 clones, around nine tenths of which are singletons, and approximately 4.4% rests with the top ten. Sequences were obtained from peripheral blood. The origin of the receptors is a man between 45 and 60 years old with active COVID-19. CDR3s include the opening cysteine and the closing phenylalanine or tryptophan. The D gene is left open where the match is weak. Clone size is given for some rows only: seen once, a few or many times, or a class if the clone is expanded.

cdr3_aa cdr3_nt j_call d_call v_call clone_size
CASSKFARGNDSNQPQHF - TRBJ1-5 - TRBV21-1 -
CASSESGTYGYTF TGTGCCAGCAGTGAATCGGGGACATATGGCTACACCTTC TRBJ1-2 - TRBV6-1 -
CASSPPGQGKKNEQFF TGTGCCAGCTCACCACCGGGACAGGGGAAAAAAAATGAGCAGTTCTTC TRBJ2-1 TRBD1 TRBV18 -
CASSEGGETQYF TGTGCCAGCAGTGAGGGGGGGGAGACCCAGTACTTC TRBJ2-5 - TRBV27 -
CASSLAVAGFGYNEQFF TGTGCCAGCAGCTTGGCGGTAGCGGGATTCGGCTACAATGAGCAGTTCTTC TRBJ2-1 TRBD2 TRBV5-4 -
CASSFQGSEINEKLFF TGCGCCAGCAGCTTCCAGGGCTCTGAAATTAATGAAAAACTGTTTTTT TRBJ1-4 - TRBV5-1 -
CASSVAPGVGTGELFF TGTGCCAGCAGCGTAGCTCCAGGGGTAGGGACCGGGGAGCTGTTTTTT TRBJ2-2 - TRBV9 few
CASSPSGVQPQHF TGTGCCAGCAGCCCCTCCGGTGTTCAGCCCCAGCATTTT TRBJ1-5 - TRBV7-9 few
CASSIWGDPYEQYF TGTGCCAGTAGTATATGGGGGGACCCCTACGAGCAGTACTTC TRBJ2-7 - TRBV19 once
CASSLFVSRAYGYTF TGTGCCAGCAGTTTATTCGTGAGCAGGGCCTATGGCTACACCTTC TRBJ1-2 - TRBV28 -
CASSSGGPADTQYF TGTGCCAGCAGCTCGGGGGGGCCTGCAGATACGCAGTATTTT TRBJ2-3 TRBD2 TRBV11-1 -
CAIRETGDEQYF TGTGCCATCAGAGAAACAGGGGACGAGCAGTACTTC TRBJ2-7 TRBD1 TRBV10-3 once
CAIRSGGNYGYTF TGTGCAATCAGGTCGGGGGGAAACTATGGCTACACCTTC TRBJ1-2 - TRBV28 -
CASSNPLRVGLSQETQYF TGTGCCAGTAGTAACCCCCTCAGGGTCGGATTAAGCCAAGAGACCCAGTACTTC TRBJ2-5 - TRBV19 once
CATRGDTYTDTQYF TGTGCCACCAGGGGGGACACTTACACAGATACGCAGTATTTT TRBJ2-3 - TRBV24-1 -
CASSSTDYGYTF TGTGCCAGCAGCTCGACAGATTATGGCTACACCTTC TRBJ1-2 - TRBV5-6 -
CASSRGRGEAFF TGTGCCAGCAGCAGGGGGCGCGGTGAAGCTTTCTTT TRBJ1-1 TRBD1 TRBV27 -
CASSSQPSSYEQYF TGTGCCAGTAGTTCACAGCCGTCCTCCTACGAGCAGTACTTC TRBJ2-7 - TRBV19 -
CASSPFADTQYF TGTGCCAGCAGTCCCTTTGCAGATACGCAGTATTTT TRBJ2-3 - TRBV6-5 -
CASSYGHDYGYTF TGTGCCAGCAGTTACGGACATGACTATGGCTACACCTTC TRBJ1-2 - TRBV6-5 -
CASSIDLPGWSNQPQHF TGTGCCAGTAGTATAGATCTGCCGGGTTGGAGCAATCAGCCCCAGCATTTT TRBJ1-5 - TRBV19 -
CASSLEPRAGGELFF TGTGCCAGCAGCTTAGAACCCAGGGCTGGCGGGGAGCTGTTTTTT TRBJ2-2 - TRBV11-2 -